What follows are 24 T cell receptor beta chains derived from one specimen sequenced in a study of cytomegalovirus exposure and HLA in healthy donors. Both 60 Vbeta primers and 13 Jbeta primers went into the PCR. The table came from immunoSEQ multiplex PCR; TCRdb's copy has only in-frame clones and leaves some out. In the table there are approximately 110,000 clones, roughly 15% of which are singletons. The sequenced sample was PBMCs. The source is a female donor in good health and CMV-seronegative.

The rearrangement links TRBV5-1 to TRBJ2-3; tentatively, D is TRBD2 (5 bases). The length of the CDR3 is 14 residues. The germline gives CDR1 SGHRS, CDR2 YFSETQ. The V gene lost 0 bases and the J gene lost 8 bases, with 13 bases spanning the gap. The CDR3 region has the DNA TGCGCCAGCAGCTTGGAGTTGGACTCGGGTACGCAGTATTTT. Translation: CASSLELDSGTQYF.

This clone was counted between two and nine times. The V gene is TRBV5-4, the J gene TRBJ2-7; D is perhaps TRBD2 (5 bases). This CDR3 is 13 amino acids long. V dropped 4 bases and J dropped 3 bases, with 11 bases sitting between them. Germline V lookup: CDR1 SGHNT, CDR2 YYREEE (reference sequence). The CDR3 spells CASSPLGGYEQYF. CDR3 nucleotide sequence: TGTGCCAGCAGCCCCCTAGGAGGCTACGAGCAGTACTTC.

This clone was seen more than once but under ten times. The chain carries TRBV14 and TRBJ2-1, with 11 bases matching TRBD2. This CDR3 has 16 amino acids. V gave up 0 bases and J gave up 6 bases; unmatched junction bases: 4. In germline, CDR1 is SGHDN, CDR2 FVKESK. As DNA, the CDR3 is TGTGCCAGCAGCCAAGACGTACTAGCGGGGGTCAATGAGCAGTTCTTC. Translation gives CASSQDVLAGVNEQFF.

The chain recombines TRBV14 with TRBJ1-2; D possibly corresponds to TRBD1 (6 bases). The CDR3 has 16 amino acids. V was shortened by 2 bases and J by 4 bases, with 17 bases between the two germline ends. Germline CDR1 reads SGHDN; CDR2 reads FVKESK. Here the CDR3 reads CASSQLGQQDFYGYTF. In DNA form, the CDR3 reads TGTGCCAGCAGCCAACTCGGACAGCAGGACTTCTATGGCTACACCTTC.

This clone has only a few counts. This rearrangement joins TRBV7-9 to TRBJ1-4; 7 positions match TRBD1. The CDR3 is made up of 17 amino acids. Germline V gene data show CDR1 as SEHNR and CDR2 as FQNEAQ (reference sequence). The trim removed 4 bases at V and 0 bases at J, leaving 8 bases unmatched. Here the CDR3 DNA reads TGTGCCAGCAGCTGGGCGGACAGGCCTCCAACTAATGAAAAACTGTTTTTT. Protein product: CASSWADRPPTNEKLFF.

J is TRBJ1-2 and V is TRBV6-5; tentatively, D is TRBD1 (6 bases). The CDR3 is made up of 11 amino acids. CDR1 MNHEY and CDR2 SVGAGI come from the germline V gene. Trimming shortened V by 6 bases and J by 10 bases, and 12 bases separated the two germline ends. The CDR3 protein is CASRKNRVYTF. Here the CDR3 DNA reads TGTGCCAGCAGGAAAAACAGGGTCTACACCTTC.

This CDR3 is CASTGNTIYF. CDR3 DNA sequence: TGTGCCAGCACAGGAAACACCATATATTTT. The chain joins TRBV6-6 to TRBJ1-3; D unresolved. This CDR3 is built from 10 residues. The V end was cut by 7 bases, the J end by 4 bases, with 2 bases between. Germline lookup yields CDR1 MNHNY and CDR2 SVGAGI (reference sequence).

This chain uses TRBV7-2 with TRBJ2-7; 7 bases match TRBD2. CDR3 length: 14 residues. Looked up from germline, CDR1 is SGHTA and CDR2 is FQGNSA. V lost 5 bases to trimming and J lost 2 bases; unmatched junction nucleotides: 6. The CDR3 nucleotides are TGTGCCAGCAGCGCGTCAGCGGGAACCTACGAGCAGTACTTC. Translating gives CASSASAGTYEQYF.

V is TRBV28 and J is TRBJ2-1; no definite D call. Germline CDR1 and CDR2: MDHEN and SYDVKM. This CDR3 comprises 11 residues. V was clipped by 10 bases and J by 6 bases, with 10 bases between them. DNA for the CDR3: TGTGCCACTACCCCTGGCAATGAGCAGTTCTTC. Translated: CATTPGNEQFF.

The chain joins TRBV6-1 to TRBJ1-2; the match to TRBD1 covers 9 bases. With 1 base clipped from V and 3 bases from J, the junction kept 3 bases outside the gene matches. The CDR3 runs 15 residues. CDR1 and CDR2 (germline): MNHNS, SASEGT. The CDR3 spells CASSEGTGADYGYTF. CDR3 sequence (DNA): TGTGCCAGCAGTGAAGGGACAGGGGCAGACTATGGCTACACCTTC.

The V call is TRBV19, the J call TRBJ1-2, with TRBD1 matching over 7 bases. The germline V gene encodes CDR1 LNHDA and CDR2 SQIVND (reference sequence). The length of the CDR3 is 13 residues. Unmatched junction bases numbered 6, after V lost 4 bases and J lost 7 bases. The CDR3 spells CASSTTGESGYTF. The CDR3, as DNA: TGTGCCAGTAGTACAACAGGGGAATCTGGCTACACCTTC.

This clone has only a few counts. This chain uses TRBV5-4 with TRBJ2-5; TRBD2 matches at 12 bases. The CDR3 covers 17 residues. The V gene end was trimmed by 4 bases and the J gene end by 2 bases; junction bases not matched to a gene: 9. Per germline, CDR1 SGHNT and CDR2 YYREEE (reference sequence). CDR3 sequence: CASSPSSGRAGQETQYF. The DNA of the CDR3 is TGTGCCAGCAGCCCTTCTAGCGGGAGGGCCGGGCAAGAGACCCAGTACTTC.

This clone was seen a few times. The chain carries TRBV18 and TRBJ1-4, with 9 bases that match TRBD1. The CDR3 runs 13 residues. The ends lost 6 bases at V and 6 bases at J; junction bases unmatched: 2. Germline CDR1 and CDR2: KGHSH and LQKENI. The CDR3, as DNA: TGTGCCAGCTCGGGGGACAGGGATGAAAAACTGTTTTTT. It encodes CASSGDRDEKLFF.

This chain links TRBV7-9 with TRBJ2-1, with no clear D. The CDR3 loop spans 13 amino acids. Germline V gene lookup returns CDR1 SEHNR and CDR2 FQNEAQ (reference sequence). V lost 2 bases and J 8 bases, leaving 10 bases between the germline ends. This chain's CDR3 is CASSLISIHEQFF. The CDR3 nucleotides are TGTGCCAGCAGCTTAATTAGTATCCATGAGCAGTTCTTC.

This clone was observed a few times. The V call is TRBV6-5, the J call TRBJ1-1; D possibly corresponds to TRBD1 (5 bases). This CDR3 is built from 14 residues. The ends were cut back, 7 bases at V and 1 base at J, with 13 bases in the middle. The V gene's germline CDR1 is MNHEY and CDR2 SVGAGI. This chain's CDR3 is CASIGRVGNTEAFF. The CDR3 DNA reads TGTGCCAGCATTGGCAGGGTCGGGAACACTGAAGCTTTCTTT.

This chain uses TRBV19 with TRBJ1-2; D may be TRBD1 (6 bases). The CDR3 contains 14 residues. Germline loops: CDR1 LNHDA, CDR2 SQIVND (reference sequence). V gave up 6 bases and J gave up 10 bases, with 21 bases separating them. The CDR3 sequence is CASSQAGTQDFYTF. The CDR3, as DNA: TGTGCCAGTAGCCAAGCCGGGACACAGGATTTCTACACCTTC.

This sequence joins TRBV28 and TRBJ2-7; 7 bases are shared with TRBD1. V was pared by 0 bases and J by 4 bases, with 9 bases of the junction left unmatched. Germline CDR1 reads MDHEN; CDR2 reads SYDVKM. This CDR3 comprises 16 residues. The CDR3: CASSLWGEGAPYEQYF. CDR3 nucleotides: TGTGCCAGCAGTTTATGGGGAGAGGGGGCGCCGTACGAGCAGTACTTC.

This clone was counted only a few times. This chain uses TRBV4-2 with TRBJ2-7; a weak D match, TRBD2 (5 bases). Germline CDR1 and CDR2: LGHNA and YNFKEQ. This CDR3 comprises 18 residues. The V end lost 1 base, the J end lost 1 base, and 20 bases lay between the germline ends. This chain's CDR3 is CASSQGYRGSELSYEQYF. The CDR3 DNA is TGTGCCAGCAGCCAAGGATATAGAGGGAGCGAGTTGTCCTACGAGCAGTACTTC.

The CDR3 protein is CASSSGGIYGYTF. The CDR3 DNA sequence: TGTGCCAGCAGCTCCGGGGGGATCTATGGCTACACCTTC. The chain recombines TRBV7-9 with TRBJ1-2, with D possibly TRBD1 on 5 matching bases. The CDR3 sequence is 13 residues long. Germline CDR1 reads SEHNR; CDR2 reads FQNEAQ (reference sequence). The V end lost 4 bases, the J end lost 4 bases, and 10 bases lay between the germline ends.

The J gene is TRBJ1-5, the V gene TRBV7-8, with unresolved D. The CDR3 covers 17 residues. V was cut by 2 bases and J by 4 bases, with 18 bases left in between. CDR1 is SGHVS and CDR2 is FQNEAQ in the germline V gene. CDR3 in amino acids: CASSLTGGNVQNQPQHF. DNA for the CDR3: TGTGCCAGCAGCTTAACGGGAGGGAATGTGCAAAATCAGCCCCAGCATTTT.

In DNA, the CDR3 is TGCGCCAGCAGCGCATGGGAGTTGAGCACCGGGGAGCTGTTTTTT. It translates to CASSAWELSTGELFF. The V and J genes are TRBV4-3 and TRBJ2-2; a weak D match, TRBD2 (5 bases). The germline CDR1 and CDR2 sequences are LGHNA and YSLEER. Trimming pared 5 bases from V and 4 bases from J, leaving 14 bases between. CDR3 size: 15 residues.

This clone was recorded a few times. The V call is TRBV4-2, the J call TRBJ2-7; 12 nucleotides match TRBD2. CDR1 is LGHNA, CDR2 YNFKEQ, per germline. The CDR3 is 16 residues long. J lost 5 bases, V lost 5 bases, and 10 bases had no gene match. CDR3 loop: CASSAGLAGPPHEQYF. The CDR3 DNA reads as TGTGCCAGCAGCGCCGGACTAGCGGGGCCCCCTCACGAGCAGTACTTC.

This clone has more than one count but fewer than ten. The J gene is TRBJ2-5, the V gene TRBV28; 11 bases are shared with TRBD2. CDR3 length: 16 residues. Germline CDR1 is MDHEN and CDR2 is SYDVKM. V was pared by 6 bases and J by 4 bases, with 10 bases of the junction left unmatched. In DNA form, the CDR3 reads TGTGCCAGCAGCGATACTAGCGGGAGAGAGGGAGAGACCCAGTACTTC. It is translated as CASSDTSGREGETQYF.

This clone has more than one count but fewer than ten. This chain joins TRBV5-6 and TRBJ2-1; D possibly corresponds to TRBD2 (6 bases). CDR3 size: 16 residues. V lost 3 bases to trimming and J lost 3 bases, with 16 bases between them. Per the germline V gene, CDR1 is SGHDT and CDR2 is YYEEEE. The CDR3 bases are TGTGCCAGCAGCTGGGGACGGGGGTTAGACTACAATGAGCAGTTCTTC. Its protein is CASSWGRGLDYNEQFF.